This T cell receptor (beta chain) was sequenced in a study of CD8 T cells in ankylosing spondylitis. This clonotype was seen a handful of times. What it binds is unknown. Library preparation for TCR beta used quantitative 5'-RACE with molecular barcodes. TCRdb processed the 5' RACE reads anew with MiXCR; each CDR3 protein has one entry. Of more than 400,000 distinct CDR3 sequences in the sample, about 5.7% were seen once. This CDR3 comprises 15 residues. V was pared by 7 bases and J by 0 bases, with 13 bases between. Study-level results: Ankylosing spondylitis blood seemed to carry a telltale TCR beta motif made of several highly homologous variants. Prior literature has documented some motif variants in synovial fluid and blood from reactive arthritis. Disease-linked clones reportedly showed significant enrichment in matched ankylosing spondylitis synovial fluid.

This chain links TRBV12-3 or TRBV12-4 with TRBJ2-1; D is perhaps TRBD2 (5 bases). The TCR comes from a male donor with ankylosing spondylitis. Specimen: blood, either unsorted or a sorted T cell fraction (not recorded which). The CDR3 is CASTPWRSSYNEQFF. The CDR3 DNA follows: TGTGCCAGCACCCCTTGGAGGAGCTCCTACAATGAGCAGTTCTTC.